Presented here are 19 T cell receptor beta chains from one specimen sequenced in a study of cytomegalovirus exposure and HLA in healthy donors. The PCR had 60 Vbeta and 13 Jbeta primers. This table comes from immunoSEQ multiplex PCR, and its TCRdb copy is limited to in-frame clones, with some not included. This table has 120,000 or so clones, roughly four fifths appearing once. Sequencing input: PBMCs. The receptor source for this set is a male donor in good health and CMV-seropositive.

The chain combines TRBV7-6 with TRBJ2-3, with 8 bases aligning to TRBD2. Germline V gene data show CDR1 as SGHVS and CDR2 as FNYEAQ. J was trimmed by 2 bases and V by 5 bases; bases with no gene match: 12. This CDR3 is 17 amino acids long. The DNA for the CDR3 is TGTGCCAGCAGCGATATCCCTAGCGGGCCAAACACAGATACGCAGTATTTT. It yields the protein CASSDIPSGPNTDTQYF.

The V call is TRBV18, the J call TRBJ2-2; 13 nucleotides agree with TRBD2. The CDR3 is 18 amino acids. The trim removed 2 bases at V and 5 bases at J, leaving 8 bases unmatched. In germline, CDR1 is KGHSH, CDR2 LQKENI. The CDR3 sequence is CASSPRTSGSSGTGELFF. The DNA for the CDR3 is TGTGCCAGCTCACCAAGGACTAGCGGGAGTTCGGGTACCGGGGAGCTGTTTTTT.

This sequence joins TRBV5-4 and TRBJ2-1; D not resolved. This CDR3 contains 12 residues. Trimming removed 0 bases at V and 8 bases at J, with 6 bases between. Germline CDR1 and CDR2: SGHNT and YYREEE (reference sequence). The CDR3 sequence: CASSLESYEQFF. The CDR3 coding sequence is TGTGCCAGCAGCTTGGAGAGCTATGAGCAGTTCTTC.

This sequence joins TRBV18 and TRBJ1-2; D is ambiguous. CDR1 and CDR2 (germline): KGHSH, LQKENI. The CDR3 totals 13 residues. V shed 3 bases and J shed 1 base, with 6 bases lying between them. CDR3 nucleotides: TGTGCCAGCTCACCGAGGGTTAACTATGGCTACACCTTC. Its translation: CASSPRVNYGYTF.

The genes are TRBV5-1 and TRBJ2-2; TRBD1 matches 7 bases. The V segment lost 4 bases and the J segment 3 bases; nucleotides outside the gene matches: 9. CDR3 size: 16 residues. The germline V gene encodes CDR1 SGHRS and CDR2 YFSETQ. CDR3 sequence reads: CASSQNTGADTGELFF. In DNA form, the CDR3 reads TGCGCCAGCAGCCAGAACACAGGGGCGGACACCGGGGAGCTGTTTTTT.

The chain recombines TRBV15 with TRBJ1-5, with TRBD1 identical over 12 bases. This CDR3 contains 15 residues. Germline V gives CDR1 LNHNV, CDR2 YYDKDF (reference sequence). Trimming at V came to 6 bases and at J to 8 bases, leaving 8 bases not matched to a gene. CDR3 nucleotides: TGTGCCACCAGTACCGGGACAGGGGGCTTTGAGCCCCAGCATTTT. Translating it yields CATSTGTGGFEPQHF.

There are a few counts of this clone. The CDR3 spells CASSSTEPLLISRELFF. CDR3 sequence (DNA): TGTGCCAGCAGTTCCACAGAGCCCCTCTTGATTTCCCGGGAGCTGTTTTTT. The gene calls are TRBV28 and TRBJ2-2; D call uncertain. Looked up from germline, CDR1 is MDHEN and CDR2 is SYDVKM. V was clipped by 4 bases and J by 9 bases, with 24 bases between them. The CDR3 runs to 17 residues.

In this sample, this clone turned up once. V is TRBV11-2 and J is TRBJ1-2; the D is unclear. The V end was cut by 5 bases, the J end by 4 bases, with 8 bases between. The CDR3 runs to 12 residues. The germline gives CDR1 SGHAT, CDR2 FQNNGV. The CDR3 loop is CASSPVPYGYTF. The CDR3 DNA reads as TGTGCCAGCAGCCCAGTCCCCTATGGCTACACCTTC.

The V gene is TRBV30, the J gene TRBJ1-1; D might be TRBD1 (6 bases). V shed 5 bases and J shed 0 bases, with 10 bases lying between them. The germline V gene has CDR1 GTSNPN and CDR2 SVGIG (reference sequence). The CDR3 has 13 amino acids. The CDR3 reads CAWATGLNTEAFF. The CDR3 nucleotides are TGTGCCTGGGCGACAGGATTGAACACTGAAGCTTTCTTT.

This rearrangement joins TRBV7-2 to TRBJ2-7, with TRBD2 identical over 10 bases. Germline V CDR1 and CDR2: SGHTA, FQGNSA. The V and J ends lost 5 bases and 2 bases, in that order; junction bases with no gene match: 6. The CDR3 is 15 residues long. The CDR3: CASSQGLAVTYEQYF. The CDR3 DNA follows: TGTGCCAGCAGCCAAGGACTAGCGGTAACCTACGAGCAGTACTTC.

The chain joins TRBV11-1 to TRBJ1-4; the match to TRBD1 covers 10 bases. The CDR3 is made up of 16 amino acids. V shed 5 bases, J shed 5 bases, and the junction held 8 bases outside the gene matches. CDR1 is SGHAT, CDR2 FQDESV, per germline (reference sequence). CDR3 residues: CASSATWTGGNEKLFF. In DNA form, the CDR3 reads TGTGCCAGCAGCGCAACCTGGACAGGGGGAAATGAAAAACTGTTTTTT.

The V call is TRBV18, the J call TRBJ1-1, with a tentative D call TRBD1 (5 bases). Trimming left V 2 bases short and J 3 bases short, with 10 bases between. Germline V CDR1 and CDR2: KGHSH, LQKENI. The CDR3 sequence is 14 residues long. DNA for the CDR3: TGTGCCAGCTCACCAAGTCGCAGGGACACTGAAGCTTTCTTT. It is translated as CASSPSRRDTEAFF.

This clone has just a few counts. The rearrangement links TRBV30 to TRBJ1-5; D ambiguous. Looked up from germline, CDR1 is GTSNPN and CDR2 is SVGIG (reference sequence). V lost 1 base to trimming and J lost 9 bases, with 13 bases between them. The CDR3 extends over 13 amino acids. The CDR3 sequence: CAWSEDTRGPQHF. The CDR3 DNA reads TGTGCCTGGAGTGAAGACACCCGGGGGCCCCAGCATTTT.

In this sample, this clone turned up once. The chain recombines TRBV29-1 with TRBJ2-3, with 7 bases matching TRBD1. V was clipped by 6 bases and J by 4 bases; unmatched bases: 13. The CDR3 has 15 amino acids. Germline V lookup: CDR1 SQVTM, CDR2 ANQGSEA. Here the CDR3 DNA reads TGCAGCGTCGGGGACAGCCCCTACACGGCAGATACGCAGTATTTT. Protein product: CSVGDSPYTADTQYF.

The chain combines TRBV11-2 with TRBJ1-4; unclear D gene. V shed 0 bases and J shed 8 bases, with 10 bases lying between them. CDR1 and CDR2 (germline): SGHAT, FQNNGV. This CDR3 has 14 residues. The CDR3 is CASSLDSRVEKLFF. The CDR3 region has the DNA TGTGCCAGCAGCTTAGATAGCCGGGTCGAAAAACTGTTTTTT.

Only a few counts were recorded for this clone. The V gene is TRBV4-2, the J gene TRBJ2-1; 12 nucleotides align to TRBD2. The CDR3 totals 20 residues. V gave up 0 bases and J gave up 8 bases; unmatched junction bases: 17. Germline V gene data show CDR1 as LGHNA and CDR2 as YNFKEQ. CDR3 nucleotides: TGTGCCAGCAGCCAAGAGGCCTCTGAACGGAGTACTAGCGGGAGGCATGAGCAGTTCTTC. It yields the protein CASSQEASERSTSGRHEQFF.

The rearrangement uses TRBV28 and TRBJ2-7, with 7 bases identical to TRBD2. V shed 4 bases, J shed 3 bases, and the junction held 12 bases outside the gene matches. This CDR3 region has 16 residues. Germline-derived CDR1 and CDR2 are MDHEN and SYDVKM. CDR3 protein: CASSSWGRARIYEQYF. The CDR3 nucleotides are TGTGCCAGCAGTTCATGGGGGAGGGCCAGAATCTACGAGCAGTACTTC.

This clone has more than one count but fewer than ten. The chain employs TRBV2 and TRBJ2-7; D perhaps matches TRBD2 (5 bases). The CDR3 covers 15 residues. Germline V gene data show CDR1 as SNHLY and CDR2 as FYNNEI. V dropped 4 bases and J dropped 4 bases, with 17 bases sitting between them. CDR3 DNA sequence: TGTGCCAGCAGTGGAGGGCTGATGGGGTTATACGAGCAGTACTTC. This translates into CASSGGLMGLYEQYF.

This clone was picked up one time. V gene TRBV18 combines with J gene TRBJ2-2; 8 bases fit TRBD2. The CDR3 runs 16 residues. Germline CDR1 reads KGHSH; CDR2 reads LQKENI. J lost 3 bases, V lost 4 bases, and 7 bases had no gene match. CDR3 coding DNA: TGTGCCAGCTCACAGAACCCGGGAGGGTACACCGGGGAGCTGTTTTTT. Protein: CASSQNPGGYTGELFF.